The 6 T cell receptor beta chains in this list originate from one sample, sequenced in a study of blood T cells in healthy people across ages. It was with a sample-barcoded 5' primer and a J-beta primer mix that a second PCR of about 7 to 12 cycles was run. TCRdb ran MiXCR on the 5' RACE reads and lists one entry per CDR3 protein. The sample has approximately 1.5 million distinct CDR3 sequences; around 35% are singletons. Sequencing was done on a sample of blood. These receptors were taken from a woman in her twenties or thirties in good health.

The CDR3 DNA reads as TGTGCCAGCAGTGACGGGGCCTCTAACTATGGCTACACCTTC. It codes for CASSDGASNYGYTF. The chain is built from TRBV2 and TRBJ1-2; D perhaps matches TRBD1 (5 bases). Germline V gene sequence: CDR1 SNHLY, CDR2 FYNNEI. V lost 3 bases to trimming and J lost 0 bases, with 8 bases between them. This CDR3 is 14 amino acids long.

This clonotype was seen at least ten times. The chain uses TRBV29-1 and TRBJ2-1; TRBD2 matches 11 bases. V shed 7 bases, J shed 9 bases, and the junction held 20 bases outside the gene matches. The V gene's germline CDR1 is SQVTM and CDR2 ANQGSEA. This CDR3 has 17 residues. CDR3 in DNA: TGCAGCGCCCTGGGACTAGCGGATCTCTTCAGGTGGGGTGAGCAGTTCTTC. Residues: CSALGLADLFRWGEQFF.

This sequence joins TRBV4-1 and TRBJ2-6, with D uncertain. The germline gives CDR1 MGHRA, CDR2 YSYEKL. The V gene lost 0 bases and the J gene lost 0 bases, with 6 bases spanning the gap. The CDR3 contains 16 residues. The chain's CDR3 is CASSQEMVSGANVLTF. The CDR3 region has the DNA TGCGCCAGCAGCCAAGAGATGGTCTCTGGGGCCAACGTCCTGACTTTC.

The rearrangement links TRBV2 to TRBJ2-7; D not resolved. V gave up 3 bases and J gave up 2 bases, with 8 bases separating them. Germline loops: CDR1 SNHLY, CDR2 FYNNEI. The CDR3 runs 13 residues. The CDR3 here is CASSDGNPYEQYF. The CDR3 region has the DNA TGTGCCAGCAGTGATGGGAACCCCTACGAGCAGTACTTC.

This clonotype was seen ten or more times. The V and J genes are TRBV19 and TRBJ2-1; D may be TRBD2 (5 bases). The CDR3 is made up of 14 amino acids. Germline CDR1 LNHDA, CDR2 SQIVND (reference sequence). The V gene lost 9 bases and the J gene lost 6 bases, with 18 bases spanning the gap. The DNA for the CDR3 is TGTGCCAGCCTGCATACGGAGCGGTCCAATGAGCAGTTCTTC. It is translated as CASLHTERSNEQFF.

As to this clonotype: An end of the junction does not agree with germline; a read error may underlie this. V is TRBV13 and J is TRBJ1-2, with 12 bases aligning to TRBD1. Per germline, CDR1 PRHDT and CDR2 FYEKMQ (reference sequence). This CDR3 spans 15 amino acids. The CDR3 is CASSSRDRGLYDYTF. The DNA of the CDR3 is TGTGCCAGCAGCTCCCGGGACAGGGGGCTGTATGACTACACCTTC.